This T cell receptor (beta chain) derives from a study of shared clonotypes between healthy human individuals. Findings and caveats of the study: Researchers found naive subsets generally carried larger estimated richness than memory subsets.

Some clones are missing from TCRdb's copy, which holds only in-frame ones; the method was immunoSEQ multiplex PCR. The sample includes about 610,000 clones, roughly 96% of them seen just once. CDR3 length: 17 residues. The V gene lost 5 bases and the J gene lost 5 bases, with 22 bases spanning the gap. Germline V lookup: CDR1 SGHVS, CDR2 FQNEAQ. Naive CD8 cells lacked CD45RO and underwent positive selection for CCR7, leaving out terminally differentiated effector memory CD45RA+ cells. A word on this clone: Its antigen remains unidentified.

The rearrangement joins TRBV7-8 to TRBJ2-1, with D maybe TRBD2 (6 bases). This receptor was identified in a woman between 25 and 40 years old in good health. The source material was naive CD8+ T cells sorted from blood. The CDR3 nucleotides read TGTGCCAGCAGCGAGAGGGACTCGACCGCCTTTCACAATGAGCAGTTCTTC. Its protein is CASSERDSTAFHNEQFF.